Below, 26 T cell receptor beta chains from the same sample are listed, as sequenced in a study of blood T cell repertoires in COVID-19. Measured with immunoSEQ multiplex PCR; TCRdb has only the in-frame clones, and not every one. The sample comprises some 180,000 clones, 80% to 90% of which are singletons, and over 2% rests with the top ten. The sequencing input was peripheral blood. The receptors here all came from a woman older than 75 with acute or convalescent COVID-19.

The genes are TRBV7-3 and TRBJ2-3; 8 bases are shared with TRBD1. The CDR3 sequence is 16 residues long. The V gene's germline CDR1 is SGHTA and CDR2 FQGTGA. Trimming at V came to 5 bases and at J to 0 bases, leaving 7 bases not matched to a gene. The CDR3 DNA reads TGTGCCAGCAGCCCACAGGGGGACCCAAGCACAGATACGCAGTATTTT. As protein: CASSPQGDPSTDTQYF.

The rearrangement uses TRBV19 and TRBJ2-5; tentatively, D is TRBD2 (5 bases). V was cut by 10 bases and J by 0 bases, with 12 bases left in between. Germline V gene data show CDR1 as LNHDA and CDR2 as SQIVND (reference sequence). CDR3 length equals 13 residues. CDR3 loop: CATSGTYQETQYF. In DNA form, the CDR3 reads TGTGCCACCAGCGGAACATACCAAGAGACCCAGTACTTC. Filled out from reference TRBV19 and TRBJ2-5, the complete variable domain reads DGGITQSPKYLFRKEGQNVTLSCEQNLNHDAMYWYRQDPGQGLRLIYYSQIVNDFQKGDIAEGYSVSREKKESFPLTVTSAQKNPTAFYLCATSGTYQETQYFGPGTRLLVL.

The sample holds a few counts of this clone. This chain joins TRBV29-1 and TRBJ2-2; TRBD1 matches 10 bases. CDR3 length equals 15 residues. V dropped 4 bases and J dropped 3; count of bases not matched to a gene: 5. The germline gives CDR1 SQVTM, CDR2 ANQGSEA. The CDR3 here is CSVVETGGYTGELFF. CDR3 DNA sequence: TGCAGCGTTGTCGAGACAGGGGGCTACACCGGGGAGCTGTTTTTT.

The J gene is TRBJ2-2, the V gene TRBV4-1; the match to TRBD2 covers 10 bases. V dropped 1 base and J dropped 2; count of bases not matched to a gene: 4. The germline V gene has CDR1 MGHRA and CDR2 YSYEKL. The CDR3 runs 17 residues. The CDR3: CASSQGWTSGNTGELFF. The CDR3 DNA reads as TGCGCCAGCAGCCAAGGATGGACTAGCGGAAACACCGGGGAGCTGTTTTTT.

This clone was observed a few times. The V and J genes are TRBV7-2 and TRBJ2-1, with 10 bases fitting TRBD2. V gave up 0 bases and J gave up 15 bases; unmatched junction bases: 8. CDR1 and CDR2 from the germline V gene are SGHTA and FQGNSA. The CDR3 runs to 14 residues. The CDR3 sequence is CASSLAATSGSWFF. CDR3 nucleotides: TGTGCCAGCAGCTTAGCGGCGACTAGCGGGTCGTGGTTCTTC.

The CDR3 loop is CASSPTPDRVNYGYTF. CDR3 DNA sequence: TGTGCCAGCAGCCCCACCCCGGACAGGGTAAACTATGGCTACACCTTC. The chain has TRBV5-4 and TRBJ1-2; 8 bases align to TRBD1. The CDR3 runs 16 residues. Trimming removed 4 bases from V and 2 bases from J; junction bases left unmatched: 10. In germline, CDR1 is SGHNT, CDR2 YYREEE (reference sequence).

The V and J genes are TRBV27 and TRBJ1-2; 8 bases line up with TRBD1. Trimming removed 6 bases from V and 7 bases from J; junction bases left unmatched: 13. Per germline, CDR1 MNHEY and CDR2 SMNVEV (reference sequence). The CDR3 length is 15 residues. The CDR3 protein is CASRPSDRVIGGYTF. Here the CDR3 DNA reads TGTGCCAGCAGACCCTCGGACAGGGTCATTGGTGGCTACACCTTC.

This chain links TRBV5-6 with TRBJ1-1, with 7 bases fitting TRBD1. After removal of 3 bases from V and 4 bases from J, the junction contained 6 bases not matched to a gene. Germline CDR1 is SGHDT and CDR2 is YYEEEE. This CDR3 spans 14 amino acids. The chain's CDR3 is CASSSRGVATEAFF. The CDR3 nucleotides are TGTGCCAGCAGCTCCAGGGGGGTCGCCACTGAAGCTTTCTTT.

The rearrangement joins TRBV13 to TRBJ2-3, with TRBD2 matching 9 bases. Germline V gene data show CDR1 as PRHDT and CDR2 as FYEKMQ (reference sequence). CDR3 length: 15 residues. The trim removed 1 base at V and 6 bases at J, leaving 5 bases unmatched. As DNA, the CDR3 is TGTGCCAGCAGCTTAGCGGCGGGGGGGGTTGATACGCAGTATTTT. Translating gives CASSLAAGGVDTQYF.

The chain links TRBV7-9 to TRBJ2-4, with a tentative D call TRBD1 (6 bases). Germline CDR1 and CDR2: SEHNR and FQNEAQ (reference sequence). There are 15 residues in the CDR3. Deletions cut 2 bases from V and 0 bases from J, with 8 bases between. CDR3 protein: CASSLQGLAKNIQYF. CDR3 DNA: TGTGCCAGCAGCTTACAGGGGCTAGCCAAAAACATTCAGTACTTC. The variable domain in full, with the rest retrieved from reference TRBV7-9 and TRBJ2-4, is DTGVSQNPRHKITKRGQNVTFRCDPISEHNRLYWYRQTLGQGPEFLTYFQNEAQLEKSRLLSDRFSAERPKGSFSTLEIQRTEQGDSAMYLCASSLQGLAKNIQYFGAGTRLSVL.

J is TRBJ2-3 and V is TRBV6-5; a weak D match, TRBD1 (7 bases). The germline V gene encodes CDR1 MNHEY and CDR2 SVGAGI. V lost 6 bases and J lost 7, with 17 bases in between. The CDR3 loop spans 14 amino acids. CDR3 amino acids: CASSQDREVNTQYF. The CDR3 DNA sequence: TGTGCCAGCAGCCAAGACAGGGAGGTAAATACGCAGTATTTT.

A single count supports this clone. The gene calls are TRBV28 and TRBJ2-4, with 11 bases matching TRBD2. Germline loops: CDR1 MDHEN, CDR2 SYDVKM. CDR3 length: 16 amino acids. V lost 6 bases, J lost 0 bases, and 4 bases stayed unmatched. The CDR3 DNA sequence: TGTGCCAGCAGCCAACTAGCGGGGGCAGCCAAAAACATTCAGTACTTC. Its protein is CASSQLAGAAKNIQYF.

This clone was seen only a few times. V and J are TRBV6-5 and TRBJ2-7; 8 bases line up with TRBD1. The CDR3 has 14 residues. The germline V gene has CDR1 MNHEY and CDR2 SVGAGI. Trimming at V came to 6 bases and at J to 3 bases, leaving 7 bases not matched to a gene. CDR3 in amino acids: CASRAGGSFYEQYF. Written as DNA, the CDR3 is TGTGCCAGCAGGGCAGGGGGCTCTTTCTACGAGCAGTACTTC.

The genes are TRBV6-2 or TRBV6-3 and TRBJ1-5; D possibly corresponds to TRBD1 (5 bases). CDR1 MNHEY and CDR2 SVGEGT come from the germline V gene. Trimming shortened V by 4 bases and J by 2 bases, and 12 bases separated the two germline ends. This CDR3 is built from 15 residues. The CDR3 here is CASSSRQWGNQPQHF. The CDR3 DNA sequence: TGTGCCAGCAGTTCCCGACAGTGGGGCAATCAGCCCCAGCATTTT.

The rearrangement joins TRBV10-3 to TRBJ2-5; 8 bases line up with TRBD2. J was trimmed by 1 base and V by 6 bases; bases with no gene match: 7. CDR3 length: 15 amino acids. Germline V gene data show CDR1 as ENHRY and CDR2 as SYGVKD. CDR3 sequence reads: CAISVLAGSQETQYF. DNA of the CDR3: TGTGCCATCAGCGTTTTAGCGGGGTCCCAAGAGACCCAGTACTTC.

V and J are TRBV27 and TRBJ2-7, with D unresolved. V was clipped by 2 bases and J by 5 bases, with 13 bases between them. The CDR3 extends over 14 amino acids. Per germline, CDR1 MNHEY and CDR2 SMNVEV (reference sequence). The CDR3 region has the DNA TGTGCCAGCAGTTTACTTAGCCCCACCCACGAGCAGTACTTC. Translated: CASSLLSPTHEQYF.

The rearrangement uses TRBV29-1 and TRBJ1-1, with a tentative D call TRBD1 (6 bases). This CDR3 comprises 12 residues. Germline-derived CDR1 and CDR2 are SQVTM and ANQGSEA. The ends were cut back, 7 bases at V and 4 bases at J, with 13 bases in the middle. The CDR3: CSGGGASTEAFF. The DNA for the CDR3 is TGCAGCGGCGGGGGGGCAAGCACTGAAGCTTTCTTT.

Only a few counts were recorded for this clone. The V call is TRBV18, the J call TRBJ2-1; TRBD2 aligns across 10 bases. Germline V gene lookup returns CDR1 KGHSH and CDR2 LQKENI. J lost 6 bases, V lost 0 bases, and 2 bases had no gene match. The CDR3 loop spans 15 amino acids. CDR3 in DNA: TGTGCCAGCTCACCACCAGCGGGGGGGCTCAATGAGCAGTTCTTC. It is translated as CASSPPAGGLNEQFF.

This clone was counted once. The chain combines TRBV19 with TRBJ2-5, with a weak D call TRBD1 (5 bases). From germline, CDR1 is LNHDA and CDR2 SQIVND (reference sequence). V lost 5 bases to trimming and J lost 4 bases, with 17 bases between them. The CDR3 totals 15 residues. The CDR3 spells CASSLQRTQRETQYF. CDR3 bases: TGTGCCAGTAGTCTCCAACGGACACAAAGAGAGACCCAGTACTTC. Based on the CDR3 plus reference TRBV19 and TRBJ2-5, the full variable domain is DGGITQSPKYLFRKEGQNVTLSCEQNLNHDAMYWYRQDPGQGLRLIYYSQIVNDFQKGDIAEGYSVSREKKESFPLTVTSAQKNPTAFYLCASSLQRTQRETQYFGPGTRLLVL.

The chain has TRBV28 and TRBJ2-7, with TRBD1 identical over 9 bases. Germline CDR1 reads MDHEN; CDR2 reads SYDVKM. With V trimmed by 6 bases and J by 6 bases, 6 bases remained unmatched. CDR3 length: 13 residues. DNA of the CDR3: TGTGCCAGCAGCCCCGGGACAGGGTTCGAGCAGTACTTC. Its protein is CASSPGTGFEQYF.

CDR3 bases: TGTGCCAGCAGCTTAAGTTCAGGGTTGACCTACAATGAGCAGTTCTTC. This codes for CASSLSSGLTYNEQFF. The V and J genes are TRBV7-2 and TRBJ2-1, with a weak D call TRBD1 (5 bases). The CDR3 is 16 residues long. Germline V gene sequence: CDR1 SGHTA, CDR2 FQGNSA. Trimming removed 2 bases from V and 2 bases from J, with 13 bases in between.

The J gene is TRBJ1-2, the V gene TRBV7-2; 7 bases are a match to TRBD1. The J segment lost 4 bases and the V segment lost 3 bases, leaving 2 bases of the junction unmatched. Germline V gene lookup returns CDR1 SGHTA and CDR2 FQGNSA. The CDR3 consists of 13 residues. The CDR3 DNA follows: TGTGCCAGCAGCTTTCGACAGGGCTATGGCTACACCTTC. This encodes CASSFRQGYGYTF.

The J gene is TRBJ1-2, the V gene TRBV28, with 10 nucleotides matching TRBD1. CDR1 is MDHEN, CDR2 SYDVKM, per germline. The CDR3 totals 15 residues. V shed 6 bases, J shed 7 bases, and the junction held 11 bases outside the gene matches. The DNA for the CDR3 is TGTGCCAGCAGGTTTCCGACAGGGGGCGCGAGTGGCTACACCTTC. Its protein product is CASRFPTGGASGYTF.

The genes are TRBV5-1 and TRBJ2-2; the match to TRBD2 covers 8 bases. The V and J ends lost 2 bases and 2 bases, in that order; junction bases with no gene match: 5. Germline CDR1 reads SGHRS; CDR2 reads YFSETQ. This CDR3 spans 16 amino acids. CDR3 amino acids: CASSLAGEGNTGELFF. The CDR3 nucleotides read TGCGCCAGCAGCTTAGCGGGGGAAGGTAACACCGGGGAGCTGTTTTTT. Drawing the rest from reference TRBV5-1 and TRBJ2-2, the complete variable domain is KAGVTQTPRYLIKTRGQQVTLSCSPISGHRSVSWYQQTPGQGLQFLFEYFSETQRNKGNFPGRFSGRQFSNSRSEMNVSTLELGDSALYLCASSLAGEGNTGELFFGEGSRLTVL.

The chain links TRBV19 to TRBJ1-2; 11 positions agree with TRBD1. The CDR3 has 16 amino acids. Trimming at V came to 4 bases and at J to 3 bases, leaving 7 bases not matched to a gene. The germline gives CDR1 LNHDA, CDR2 SQIVND (reference sequence). CDR3 bases: TGTGCCAGTAGTACACCCGGGACAGGGGGGGACTATGGCTACACCTTC. Translation: CASSTPGTGGDYGYTF.

The chain links TRBV28 to TRBJ1-1; TRBD1 agrees at 8 bases. The CDR3 extends over 14 amino acids. Germline trimming cut 3 bases from V and 6 bases from J; bases unmatched to any gene: 6. CDR1 is MDHEN, CDR2 SYDVKM, per germline. The CDR3 sequence: CASSFTGGMAEAFF. In DNA form, the CDR3 reads TGTGCCAGCAGTTTTACAGGGGGAATGGCTGAAGCTTTCTTT.